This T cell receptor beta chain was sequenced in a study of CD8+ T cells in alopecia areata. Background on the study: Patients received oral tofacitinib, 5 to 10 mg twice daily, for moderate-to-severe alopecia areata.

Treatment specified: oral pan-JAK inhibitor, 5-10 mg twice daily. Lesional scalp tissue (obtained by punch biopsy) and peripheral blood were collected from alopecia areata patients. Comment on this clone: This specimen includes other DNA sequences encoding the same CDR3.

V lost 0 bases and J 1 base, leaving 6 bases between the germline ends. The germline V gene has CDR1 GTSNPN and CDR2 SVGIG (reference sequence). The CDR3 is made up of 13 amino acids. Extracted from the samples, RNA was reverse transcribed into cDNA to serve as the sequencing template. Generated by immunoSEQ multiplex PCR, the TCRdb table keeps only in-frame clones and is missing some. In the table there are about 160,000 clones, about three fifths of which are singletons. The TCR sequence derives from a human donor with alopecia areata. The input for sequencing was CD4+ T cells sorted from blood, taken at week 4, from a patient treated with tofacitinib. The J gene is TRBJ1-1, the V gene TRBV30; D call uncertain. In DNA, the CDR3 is TGTGCCTGGAGTGTAGGTAGGAACACTGAAGCTTTCTTT. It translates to CAWSVGRNTEAFF.